The clone carrying this T cell receptor (beta chain) was counted ten times or more. All sequencing subjects had displayed CD8+CD57+ cell expansion on flow cytometry. The CDR3 is 19 amino acids. CDR1 is MGHRA and CDR2 is YSYEKL in the germline V gene. V gave up 4 bases and J gave up 7 bases; unmatched junction bases: 15. Profiling of TCR beta VDJ combinations and CDR3 sequences used genomic DNA as template. TCRdb re-analysed the reads in MiXCR, keeping a single row per CDR3 protein. The repertoire holds approximately 220,000 distinct CDR3 sequences, with around 43% as singletons. This sample was taken from a study of CD8+CD57+ T cells in acquired aplastic anemia.

The sequenced material came from sorted CD4+, CD8+, or CD8+CD57+ T cells (not recorded which) from PBMCs. The source is a human donor with aplastic anemia. The V and J genes are TRBV4-1 and TRBJ2-1; the match to TRBD2 covers 14 bases. CDR3 region: CASSPVGLAGGGLGNEQFF. CDR3 nucleotide sequence: TGCGCCAGCAGCCCGGTTGGACTAGCGGGAGGCGGACTGGGGAATGAGCAGTTCTTC.